This T cell receptor beta chain was identified during a study of blood T cells in healthy people across ages (dated by TCRdb to between 2015 and 2017). Notes on the research overall: In model experiments, template switching captured roughly one uniquely barcoded TCR beta cDNA molecule for every two T cells. To avoid experimental bias, donors of different ages were distributed randomly across sequencing lanes. Age-related changes in TCR beta repertoire diversity were measured in the study by deep sequencing normalized with unique cDNA molecular identifiers. For two donors (one aged 18 to 30 and one aged 80 or older), the study analyzed two additional independent replicas of 1 million unique cDNA reads from the same blood draw. Donors were grouped into four age groups: young (average about 15 years), middle-aged (39), aged (roughly 62) and long-lived (less than 85).

The library relied on 5' RACE. TCRdb shows the sequencer as Illumina HiSeq 2500. A second roughly 6 to 11 cycle PCR used a sample-barcoded 5' primer and a J-beta primer mix. A template-switch 5' adaptor carrying 12 random nucleotides introduced a unique molecular identifier onto each TCR beta cDNA molecule. At least 3 million CDR3-containing paired-end reads were obtained from each sample. All of the RNA was converted into first-strand cDNA using the Mint cDNA synthesis kit, with a TRBC-specific oligonucleotide serving as the primer. Following uracil-DNA glycosylase treatment, a first 18-cycle PCR with universal primers M1SS and BC2_uni_R was performed on all cDNA. Under the source paper's analysis protocol: For normalization, 1 million high-quality reads, each with a distinct molecular identifier, were randomly selected from each sample. Reads sharing molecular identifiers were discarded rather than binned into consensus sequences. MiTCR, set to a Q25 quality threshold and the strictest error-elimination algorithm, was used for CDR3 identification, clonotype clustering and error correction. A nonparametric unseen species model with Euler transformation was used to estimate a lower bound on total TCR beta diversity. TCRdb trimmed the raw reads at Q25, called clones with MiXCR and kept productive beta chains. Each CDR3 protein gets just one entry, which takes the most common genes and DNA from the rows behind it. TCRdb assigned the V and J calls; the authors' analysis was not used. The sample yields about 640,000 distinct CDR3 sequences; 45% to 65% were counted once. The ten top clones hold 30% to 45% of the sample.

The CDR3, from cysteine to phenylalanine, totals 12 residues. Of the read, only the CDR3 DNA is kept; its 36 bases are in frame from base 1. According to the germline V gene, CDR1 reads MNHEY and CDR2 reads SVGAGI. Cut back by 2 bases and 6 bases, the V and J ends lie 4 bases apart. The roughly 38 donors, aged about 6 to 95 years, were systemically healthy Caucasian individuals from Russia. Each donor gave ten milliliters of peripheral blood, collected into EDTA-treated Vacutainer tubes. Ficoll-Paque density-gradient centrifugation was used to isolate PBMCs, with at least 7 million per sample. Trizol reagent was used to extract total RNA from PBMCs, with at least 5.5 micrograms per sample. For every donor, flow cytometry on a PBMC aliquot measured the percentage of naive CD45RAhigh/CD27high T cells. This clonotype was seen more than once but under ten times. Which antigen it targets is not known. No base quality values were provided; no much bigger clone lies one nucleotide off.

General findings and caveats noted by the study authors: Bulk unsorted PBMC profiling prevented conclusive comparison of naive and antigen-experienced compartments. Observed TCR beta diversity per million T cells fell roughly linearly with age, and a significant reduction was already apparent by age roughly 40. Observed TCR beta diversity correlated strongly with the percentage of naive T cells measured by flow cytometry. Total diversity estimates from one million sequenced T cells were considered lower bounds and underestimates. Compared with the aged group, the long-lived group had more naive CD4+ T cells, fewer expanded clones and increased TCR diversity, suggesting age selection. Donor CMV infection status was unknown, potentially confounding age-related changes in expanded clonotypes.

Sequences were obtained from blood. This receptor was identified in a man aged 60 to 69 in good health. In this chain, TRBV6-5 is recombined with TRBJ2-2; no confident D gene assignment can be made. CDR3 protein: CASSYGAGELFF. The DNA reads TGTGCCAGCAGTTACGGGGCCGGGGAGCTGTTTTTT.